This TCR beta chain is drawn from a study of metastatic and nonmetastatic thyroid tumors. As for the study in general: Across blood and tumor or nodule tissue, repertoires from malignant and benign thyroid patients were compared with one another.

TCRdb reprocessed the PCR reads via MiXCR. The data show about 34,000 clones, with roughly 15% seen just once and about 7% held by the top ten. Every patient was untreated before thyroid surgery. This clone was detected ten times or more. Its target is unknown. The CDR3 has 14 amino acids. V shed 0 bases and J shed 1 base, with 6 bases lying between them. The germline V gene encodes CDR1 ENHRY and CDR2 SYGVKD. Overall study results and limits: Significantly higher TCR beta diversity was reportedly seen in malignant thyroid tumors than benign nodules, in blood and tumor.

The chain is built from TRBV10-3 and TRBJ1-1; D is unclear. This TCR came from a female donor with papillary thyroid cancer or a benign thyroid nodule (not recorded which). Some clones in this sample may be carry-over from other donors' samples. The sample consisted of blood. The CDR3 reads CAISESRGNTEAFF. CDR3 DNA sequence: TGTGCCATCAGTGAGTCGCGCGGGAACACTGAAGCTTTCTTT.